This T cell receptor (beta chain) was captured in a study of molecular identifiers for immune sequencing clone quantification. This clonotype was seen a few times. Libraries of naive CD8 cells were prepared from roughly 18,000 to 920,000 sorted cells using 10%, 30% or 50% RNA. The V gene end was trimmed by 4 bases and the J gene end by 5 bases; junction bases not matched to a gene: 10. The CDR3 runs 15 residues. Germline CDR1 MGHRA, CDR2 YSYEKL. Preparation methods for the bulk TCR libraries were those previously described, with listed TCR primers. One entry per CDR3 protein, called by TCRdb with MiXCR from the PCR reads. The sample carries over 300,000 distinct CDR3 sequences, over 20% recorded once.

The gene calls are TRBV4-1 and TRBJ2-5, with 7 bases matching TRBD1. The source of this sequence is a human donor in good health. Some libraries in this study had Jurkat cell RNA spiked in. The sample was naive CD8+ T cells from blood, with Jurkat cell RNA spiked in. Subset in this sample: FACS-sorted CD8+CD4-CCR7+CD45RA+ naive T cells. For the CDR3, the DNA is TGCGCCAGCAGCCCGTCGCGACAGGGCCGGGAGACCCAGTACTTC. Translated: CASSPSRQGRETQYF.